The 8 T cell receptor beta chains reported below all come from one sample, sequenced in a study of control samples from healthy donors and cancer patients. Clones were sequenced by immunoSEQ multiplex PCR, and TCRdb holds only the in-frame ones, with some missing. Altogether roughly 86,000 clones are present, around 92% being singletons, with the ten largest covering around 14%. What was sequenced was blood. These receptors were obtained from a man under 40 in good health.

The CDR3 nucleotides read TGTGCCAGCAGTGACAGGGACACCGGGGAGCTGTTTTTT. Translation: CASSDRDTGELFF. The chain joins TRBV6-4 to TRBJ2-2; D is ambiguous. CDR1 is MRHNA, CDR2 SNTAGT, per germline. Trimming took off 2 bases at V and 3 bases at J, with 4 bases between the two ends. The CDR3 spans 13 residues.

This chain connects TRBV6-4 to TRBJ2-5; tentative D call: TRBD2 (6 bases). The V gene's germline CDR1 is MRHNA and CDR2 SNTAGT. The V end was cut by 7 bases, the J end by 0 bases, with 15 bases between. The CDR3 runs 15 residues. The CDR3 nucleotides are TGTGCCAGCAAAACTTTCCGGGACTACCAAGAGACCCAGTACTTC. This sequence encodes CASKTFRDYQETQYF.

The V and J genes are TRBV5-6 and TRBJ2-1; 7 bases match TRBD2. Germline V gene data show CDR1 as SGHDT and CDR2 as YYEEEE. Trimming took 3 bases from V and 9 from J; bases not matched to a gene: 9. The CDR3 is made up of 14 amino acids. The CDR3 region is CASSSMGLAAEQFF. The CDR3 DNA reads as TGTGCCAGCAGCTCTATGGGGCTAGCGGCTGAGCAGTTCTTC. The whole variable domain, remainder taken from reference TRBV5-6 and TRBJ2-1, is DAGVTQSPTHLIKTRGQQVTLRCSPKSGHDTVSWYQQALGQGPQFIFQYYEEEERQRGNFPDRFSGHQFPNYSSELNVNALLLGDSALYLCASSSMGLAAEQFFGPGTRLTVL.

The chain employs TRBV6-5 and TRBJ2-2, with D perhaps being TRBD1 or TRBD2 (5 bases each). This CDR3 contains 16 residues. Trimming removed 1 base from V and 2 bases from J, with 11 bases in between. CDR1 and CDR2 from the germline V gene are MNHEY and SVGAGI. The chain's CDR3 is CASSYYEGPNTGELFF. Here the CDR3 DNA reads TGTGCCAGCAGTTACTACGAGGGGCCTAACACCGGGGAGCTGTTTTTT.

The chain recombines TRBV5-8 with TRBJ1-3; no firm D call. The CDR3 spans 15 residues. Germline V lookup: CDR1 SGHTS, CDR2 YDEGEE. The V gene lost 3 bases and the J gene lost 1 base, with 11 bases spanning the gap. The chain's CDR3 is CASSSRGLSGNTIYF. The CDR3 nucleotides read TGTGCCAGCAGCTCCCGAGGGCTATCTGGAAACACCATATATTTT.

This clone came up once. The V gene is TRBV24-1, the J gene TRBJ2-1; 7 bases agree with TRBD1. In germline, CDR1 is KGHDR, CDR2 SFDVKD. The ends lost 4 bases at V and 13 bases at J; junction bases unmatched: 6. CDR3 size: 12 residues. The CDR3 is CATSEPGTEQFF. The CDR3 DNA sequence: TGTGCCACCAGTGAGCCTGGGACAGAACAGTTCTTC.

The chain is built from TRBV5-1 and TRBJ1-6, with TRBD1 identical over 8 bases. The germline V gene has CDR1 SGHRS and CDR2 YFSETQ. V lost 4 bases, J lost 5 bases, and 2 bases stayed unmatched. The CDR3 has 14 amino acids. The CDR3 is CASSLTGDNSPLHF. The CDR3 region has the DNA TGCGCCAGCAGCCTGACAGGGGATAATTCACCCCTCCACTTT.

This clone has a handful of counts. CDR3 DNA: TGTGCCAGCAGTTACTCGGGTCAGGGGAGTCAGCCCCAGCATTTT. This sequence encodes CASSYSGQGSQPQHF. The rearrangement uses TRBV6-5 and TRBJ1-5; TRBD1 is a possible D gene (6 bases). This CDR3 is built from 15 residues. V dropped 0 bases and J dropped 6 bases, with 12 bases sitting between them. Germline V CDR1 and CDR2: MNHEY, SVGAGI.